This T cell receptor beta chain appears in the sequencing data of a study of CD8+CD57+ T cells in acquired aplastic anemia. The template used for profiling TCR beta VDJ and CDR3 was genomic DNA. TCRdb re-called the reads through MiXCR, storing one row per CDR3 protein. The table records tens of thousands of distinct CDR3 sequences, around 70% of them present only once. This clonotype was recorded once. This CDR3 is built from 18 residues. After removal of 3 bases from V and 2 bases from J, the junction contained 16 bases not matched to a gene. The germline V gene encodes CDR1 SGHDT and CDR2 YYEEEE. Only patients with CD8+CD57+ cell expansion on flow cytometry were chosen for sequencing. Therapy had not been given to patients before blood sampling.

Material: sorted CD4+, CD8+, or CD8+CD57+ T cells (not recorded which) from PBMCs. The chain employs TRBV5-6 and TRBJ2-7, with 8 bases aligning to TRBD1. The sequence came from a human donor with aplastic anemia. The CDR3 DNA reads as TGTGCCAGCAGCTGGACCGGGACAGGAGATTCCCAACCCTACGAGCAGTACTTC. Its translation: CASSWTGTGDSQPYEQYF.